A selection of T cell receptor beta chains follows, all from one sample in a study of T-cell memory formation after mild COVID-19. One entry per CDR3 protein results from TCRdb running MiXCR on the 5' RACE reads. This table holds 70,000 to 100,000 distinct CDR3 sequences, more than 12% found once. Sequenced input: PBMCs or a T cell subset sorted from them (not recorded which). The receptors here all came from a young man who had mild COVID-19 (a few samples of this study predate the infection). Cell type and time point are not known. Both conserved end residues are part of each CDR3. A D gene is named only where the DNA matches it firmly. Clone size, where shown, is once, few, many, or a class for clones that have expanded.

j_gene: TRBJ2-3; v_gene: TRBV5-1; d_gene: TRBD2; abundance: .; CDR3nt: TGCGCCAGCTGGACTAGCGCCCTAGAGACAGATACGCAGTATTTT; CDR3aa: CASWTSALETDTQYF
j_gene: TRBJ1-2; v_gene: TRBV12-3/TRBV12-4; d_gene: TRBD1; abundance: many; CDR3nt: TGTGCCAGCAGTTCGACAGGGGAGCCTGGCTACACCTTC; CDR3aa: CASSSTGEPGYTF
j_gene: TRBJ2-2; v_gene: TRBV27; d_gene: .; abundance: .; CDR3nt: TGTGCCAGCAGTATCGGGAGTTGGGCCGGGGAGCTGTTTTTT; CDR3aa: CASSIGSWAGELFF
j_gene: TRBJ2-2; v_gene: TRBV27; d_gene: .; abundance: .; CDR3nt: TGTGCCTCCGGCCACACCGGGGAGCTGTTTTTT; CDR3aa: CASGHTGELFF
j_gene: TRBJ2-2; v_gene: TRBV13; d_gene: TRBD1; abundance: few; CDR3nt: TGTGCCAGCAGTCCACCAACAGGGGGCGGGGAGCTGTTTTTT; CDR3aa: CASSPPTGGGELFF
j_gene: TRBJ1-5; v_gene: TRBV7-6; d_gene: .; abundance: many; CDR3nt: TGTGCCAGCAGCTCCGGGACGCCGGACCAGCCCCAGCATTTT; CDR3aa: CASSSGTPDQPQHF
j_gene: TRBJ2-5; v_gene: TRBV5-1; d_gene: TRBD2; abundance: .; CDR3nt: TGCGCCAGCAGCCTAGGACTAGAAGAGACCCAGTACTTC; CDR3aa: CASSLGLEETQYF
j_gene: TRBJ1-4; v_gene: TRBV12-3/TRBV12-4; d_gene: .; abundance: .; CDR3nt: TGTGCCAGCAGTTTAGCAGGGGTCGACAGGCTTGAAAAACTGTTTTTT; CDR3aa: CASSLAGVDRLEKLFF
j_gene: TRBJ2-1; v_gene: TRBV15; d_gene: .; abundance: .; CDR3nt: TGTGCCACCAGCAGAGCGGCGCGGGGGCCTTCCTACAATGAGCAGTTCTTC; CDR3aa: CATSRAARGPSYNEQFF
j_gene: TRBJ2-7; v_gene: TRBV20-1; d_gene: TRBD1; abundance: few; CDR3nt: TGCAGTGCTAGAAGGACAGGGTCCCTATCCTACGAGCAGTACTTC; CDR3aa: CSARRTGSLSYEQYF
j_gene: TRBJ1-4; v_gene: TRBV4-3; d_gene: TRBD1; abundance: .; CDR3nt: TGCGCCAGCAGCCAAGCCTCCGGGACAGGGAACGAAAAACTGTTTTTT; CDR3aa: CASSQASGTGNEKLFF
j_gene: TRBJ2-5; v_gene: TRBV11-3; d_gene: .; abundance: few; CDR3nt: TGTGCCAGCAGCTTGGGAAGACCCCAGTACTTC; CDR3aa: CASSLGRPQYF
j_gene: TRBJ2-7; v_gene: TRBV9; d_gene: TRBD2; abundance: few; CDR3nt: TGTGCCAGCAGCGCTAGCGGGGGGGACTCCTACGAGCAGTACTTC; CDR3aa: CASSASGGDSYEQYF
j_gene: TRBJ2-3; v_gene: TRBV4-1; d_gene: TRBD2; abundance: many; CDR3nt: TGCGCCAGCAGCCGAGCGGGGGAGACCACAGATACGCAGTATTTT; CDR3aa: CASSRAGETTDTQYF
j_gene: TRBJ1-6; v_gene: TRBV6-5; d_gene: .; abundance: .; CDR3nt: TGTGCCAGCAGTACCCGCGGGAGCTCCTATAATTCACCCCTCCACTTT; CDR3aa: CASSTRGSSYNSPLHF
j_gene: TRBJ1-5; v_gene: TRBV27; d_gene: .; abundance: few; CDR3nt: TGTGCCACCGCGCACAAAGGCCCCAATCAGCCCCAGCATTTT; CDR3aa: CATAHKGPNQPQHF
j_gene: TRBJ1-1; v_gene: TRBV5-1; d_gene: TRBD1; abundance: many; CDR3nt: TGCGCCAGCAGCCCAGGACAGGGGGGCCTTGAGGACACTGAAGCTTTCTTT; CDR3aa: CASSPGQGGLEDTEAFF
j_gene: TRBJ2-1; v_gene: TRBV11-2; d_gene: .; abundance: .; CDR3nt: TGTGCCAGCAGCTACGGGGCTGTGGAGCAGTTCTTC; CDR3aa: CASSYGAVEQFF
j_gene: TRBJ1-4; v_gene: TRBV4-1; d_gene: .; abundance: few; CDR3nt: TGCGCCAGCAGCCCCCCTTTCGGGGAAAAACTGTTTTTT; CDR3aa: CASSPPFGEKLFF
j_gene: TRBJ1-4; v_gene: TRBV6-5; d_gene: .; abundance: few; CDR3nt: TGTGCCAGCAGTTACTCCCTGGGAGGAATAATGTTTTTT; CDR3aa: CASSYSLGGIMFF
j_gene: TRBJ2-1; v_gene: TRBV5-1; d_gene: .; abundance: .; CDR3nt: TGCGCCAGCAGCTTGGGGGGGCTAGCGATCGTTGAGCAGTTCTTC; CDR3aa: CASSLGGLAIVEQFF
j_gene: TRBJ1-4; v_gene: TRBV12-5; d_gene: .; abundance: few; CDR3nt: TGTGCTAGTGGGAAGGGGGCAACTAATGAAAAACTGTTTTTT; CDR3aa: CASGKGATNEKLFF
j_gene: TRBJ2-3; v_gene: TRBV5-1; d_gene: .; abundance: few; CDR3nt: TGCGCCAGCAGCTTCAGGGACACAGATACGCAGTATTTT; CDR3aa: CASSFRDTDTQYF
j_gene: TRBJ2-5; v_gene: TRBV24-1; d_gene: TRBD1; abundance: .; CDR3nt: TGTGCCACCAGTCACCGGGACAGGGGGCGAGAGGGGCAAGAGACCCAGTACTTC; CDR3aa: CATSHRDRGREGQETQYF
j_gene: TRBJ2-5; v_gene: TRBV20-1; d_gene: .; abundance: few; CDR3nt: TGCAGTGCTAGAGACGGTGCCGCCCAAGAGACCCAGTACTTC; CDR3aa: CSARDGAAQETQYF
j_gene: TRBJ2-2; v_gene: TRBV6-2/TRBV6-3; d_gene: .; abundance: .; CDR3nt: TGTGCCAGCAGACCTAGGACAGCCATGGCCGGGGAGCTGTTTTTT; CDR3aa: CASRPRTAMAGELFF
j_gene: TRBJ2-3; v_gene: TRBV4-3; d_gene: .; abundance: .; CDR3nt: TGCGCCAGCAGCGCCAACAGAGTGGCAGATACGCAGTATTTT; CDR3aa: CASSANRVADTQYF
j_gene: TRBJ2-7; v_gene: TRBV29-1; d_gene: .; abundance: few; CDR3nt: TGCAGCGTGGCAGGGGCCGAGCAGTACTTC; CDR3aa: CSVAGAEQYF
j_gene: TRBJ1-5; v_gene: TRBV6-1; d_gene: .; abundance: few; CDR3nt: TGTGCCAGCACAGGGCAGGGGTCGAGTCAGCCCCAGCATTTT; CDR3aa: CASTGQGSSQPQHF
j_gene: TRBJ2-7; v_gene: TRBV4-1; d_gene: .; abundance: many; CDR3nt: TGCGCCAGCAGCCAAGACAGGTCATCCTACGAGCAGTACTTC; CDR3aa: CASSQDRSSYEQYF
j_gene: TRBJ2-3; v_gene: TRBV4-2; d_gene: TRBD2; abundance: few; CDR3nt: TGTGCCAGCAGCCAAGTCTCCAGCGGGGGGGCCGATACGCAGTATTTT; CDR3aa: CASSQVSSGGADTQYF
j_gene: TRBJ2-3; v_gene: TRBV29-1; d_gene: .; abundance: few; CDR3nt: TGCAGCGTTGTTCTCGCCCTCACAGATACGCAGTATTTT; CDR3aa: CSVVLALTDTQYF
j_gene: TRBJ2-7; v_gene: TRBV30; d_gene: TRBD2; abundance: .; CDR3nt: TGTGCCTGGACTGGTATAGCGGGGCAGTACTTC; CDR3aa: CAWTGIAGQYF